This entry lists 18 T cell receptor beta chains sequenced from one sample in a study of blood T cell repertoires in COVID-19. Sequenced by immunoSEQ multiplex PCR; TCRdb stores in-frame clones only, minus some. The table records over 100,000 clones, around 80% of them present only once. Sequencing input: peripheral blood. The receptors derive from a human donor in a cohort sampled during active or convalescent COVID-19.

This rearrangement joins TRBV28 to TRBJ1-2; 7 bases agree with TRBD1. The germline V gene has CDR1 MDHEN and CDR2 SYDVKM. V lost 1 base, J lost 6 bases, and 8 bases stayed unmatched. This CDR3 has 15 residues. The CDR3 coding sequence is TGTGCCAGCAGTTTATTGGCAGGGGGAGAAAATGGCTACACCTTC. Amino acids: CASSLLAGGENGYTF.

The V call is TRBV9, the J call TRBJ1-1; 10 positions agree with TRBD1. V lost 4 bases and J lost 4; bases outside the gene matches: 4. The CDR3 loop spans 14 amino acids. Germline V gene sequence: CDR1 SGDLS, CDR2 YYNGEE. CDR3 in amino acids: CASSIGQGGTEAFF. The CDR3 DNA reads as TGTGCCAGCAGCATAGGACAGGGGGGCACTGAAGCTTTCTTT. The variable domain in full, with the rest retrieved from reference TRBV9 and TRBJ1-1, is DSGVTQTPKHLITATGQRVTLRCSPRSGDLSVYWYQQSLDQGLQFLIQYYNGEERAKGNILERFSAQQFPDLHSELNLSSLELGDSALYFCASSIGQGGTEAFFGQGTRLTVV.

The rearrangement links TRBV4-3 to TRBJ1-6; 11 nucleotides agree with TRBD1. Germline CDR1 reads LGHNA; CDR2 reads YSLEER. CDR3 size: 16 residues. The J segment lost 9 bases and the V segment lost 0 bases, leaving 4 bases of the junction unmatched. The CDR3 DNA sequence: TGCGCCAGCAGCCAAGATACAGGGACAGGGGGTTCACCCCTCCACTTT. Translating it yields CASSQDTGTGGSPLHF.

Many counts were recorded for this clone. The rearrangement links TRBV5-6 to TRBJ2-5, with 8 bases that match TRBD2. Germline V gene lookup returns CDR1 SGHDT and CDR2 YYEEEE. The CDR3 covers 15 residues. Trimming took 4 bases from V and 7 from J; bases not matched to a gene: 12. In DNA, the CDR3 is TGTGCCAGCAGCCCTCTTGCGGGGGGCCGGGGGACCCAGTACTTC. It translates to CASSPLAGGRGTQYF.

V gene TRBV29-1 combines with J gene TRBJ2-7; the match to TRBD1 covers 7 bases. With V trimmed by 7 bases and J by 3 bases, 12 bases remained unmatched. Per germline, CDR1 SQVTM and CDR2 ANQGSEA. The CDR3 runs 14 residues. This CDR3 is CSAYTRDSNYEQYF. CDR3 coding DNA: TGCAGCGCATACACAAGGGACAGCAACTACGAGCAGTACTTC.

The chain couples TRBV24-1 to TRBJ1-5; perhaps TRBD1 as D (6 bases). The CDR3 spans 14 residues. V was trimmed by 6 bases and J by 4 bases, leaving 12 bases between them. Germline V lookup: CDR1 KGHDR, CDR2 SFDVKD. CDR3 protein: CATSTDRTNQPQHF. CDR3 bases: TGTGCCACCAGTACGGACAGAACTAATCAGCCCCAGCATTTT.

The genes are TRBV2 and TRBJ1-4; 9 bases are shared with TRBD1. Germline-derived CDR1 and CDR2 are SNHLY and FYNNEI. This CDR3 contains 14 residues. Trimming removed 7 bases from V and 6 bases from J; junction bases left unmatched: 6. The CDR3 DNA reads TGTGCCAGCAACCTACAGGGGGCACATGAAAAACTGTTTTTT. This sequence encodes CASNLQGAHEKLFF.

The rearrangement uses TRBV2 and TRBJ2-3, with TRBD2 identical over 7 bases. In germline, CDR1 is SNHLY, CDR2 FYNNEI. V shed 9 bases, J shed 2 bases, and the junction held 5 bases outside the gene matches. CDR3 length equals 13 residues. The CDR3 is CARALADTDTQYF. The CDR3 DNA reads TGTGCCAGGGCGCTAGCGGACACAGATACGCAGTATTTT.

The V and J genes are TRBV19 and TRBJ2-3, with 8 bases fitting TRBD1. Germline V gene sequence: CDR1 LNHDA, CDR2 SQIVND (reference sequence). CDR3 length equals 15 residues. V shed 5 bases, J shed 0 bases, and the junction held 4 bases outside the gene matches. CDR3 loop: CASSPRQGSTDTQYF. The DNA of the CDR3 is TGTGCCAGTAGTCCGCGACAGGGGAGCACAGATACGCAGTATTTT. The entire variable domain, with the rest obtained from reference TRBV19 and TRBJ2-3, is as follows: DGGITQSPKYLFRKEGQNVTLSCEQNLNHDAMYWYRQDPGQGLRLIYYSQIVNDFQKGDIAEGYSVSREKKESFPLTVTSAQKNPTAFYLCASSPRQGSTDTQYFGPGTRLTVL.

The chain is built from TRBV7-6 and TRBJ2-7; D not resolved. V lost 5 bases to trimming and J lost 2 bases, with 13 bases between them. CDR3 length: 14 residues. Looked up from germline, CDR1 is SGHVS and CDR2 is FNYEAQ. The CDR3 here is CASSPTIATYEQYF. The CDR3 coding sequence is TGTGCCAGCAGCCCTACTATAGCCACCTACGAGCAGTACTTC.

The V and J genes are TRBV10-2 and TRBJ2-1; TRBD2 agrees at 8 bases. Germline V gene sequence: CDR1 WSHSY, CDR2 SAAADI. V gave up 4 bases and J gave up 9 bases; unmatched junction bases: 5. This CDR3 is built from 13 residues. Here the CDR3 DNA reads TGCGCCAGCAGTGCGTCCGGGAGGGGTGAGCAGTTCTTC. Translating it yields CASSASGRGEQFF.

The rearrangement joins TRBV7-8 to TRBJ2-3; 7 positions agree with TRBD1. The trim removed 4 bases at V and 1 base at J, leaving 8 bases unmatched. This CDR3 region has 16 residues. Germline V gene lookup returns CDR1 SGHVS and CDR2 FQNEAQ. CDR3 bases: TGTGCCAGCAGCTATAGACAGGGTGGGGGCACAGATACGCAGTATTTT. The encoded protein is CASSYRQGGGTDTQYF.

The J gene is TRBJ2-3, the V gene TRBV18; TRBD1 matches at 8 bases. This CDR3 spans 16 amino acids. Trimming took 4 bases from V and 4 from J; bases not matched to a gene: 10. Germline V gene lookup returns CDR1 KGHSH and CDR2 LQKENI. The CDR3 region has the DNA TGTGCCAGCTCACTCCCGGGACAGGTTTTTGCAGATACGCAGTATTTT. The encoded protein is CASSLPGQVFADTQYF.

This clone was picked up one time. The rearrangement links TRBV11-3 to TRBJ1-1, with D possibly being TRBD1 (5 bases). CDR3 length: 16 amino acids. CDR1 and CDR2 from the germline V gene are SGHNT and YENEEA. V lost 4 bases and J lost 4, with 19 bases in between. The CDR3 DNA is TGTGCCAGCAGCTCAGGACGGGGGGACTCGGCCACTGAAGCTTTCTTT. It translates to CASSSGRGDSATEAFF.

V is TRBV11-3 and J is TRBJ2-2; D is possibly TRBD2 (6 bases). V was shortened by 3 bases and J by 1 base, with 9 bases between the two germline ends. The CDR3 covers 15 residues. Germline assignment: CDR1 SGHNT and CDR2 YENEEA. The CDR3 protein is CASSLGGVNTGELFF. Written as DNA, the CDR3 is TGTGCCAGCAGCTTGGGGGGAGTGAACACCGGGGAGCTGTTTTTT.

This clone was counted only a few times. Other DNA sequences within the sample encode an identical CDR3. This chain links TRBV3-1 (or the pseudogene TRBV3-2) with TRBJ2-1; D may be TRBD2 (5 bases). Trimming took off 1 base at V and 7 bases at J, with 5 bases between the two ends. CDR3 length equals 12 residues. CDR1 is LGHDT and CDR2 is YNNKEL in the germline V gene (reference sequence). DNA of the CDR3: TGTGCCAGCAGCCAAGGAGGGAATGAGCAGTTCTTC. Amino acid sequence: CASSQGGNEQFF.

This chain joins TRBV6-2 or TRBV6-3 and TRBJ2-1; 11 bases are shared with TRBD2. The CDR3 covers 18 residues. Germline CDR1 MNHEY, CDR2 SVGEGT. V dropped 2 bases and J dropped 0; count of bases not matched to a gene: 6. The CDR3 reads CASSYQLAGESSYNEQFF. CDR3 DNA: TGTGCCAGCAGTTACCAACTAGCGGGAGAGAGCTCCTACAATGAGCAGTTCTTC.

The gene calls are TRBV15 and TRBJ2-7; D possibly corresponds to TRBD2 (5 bases). The V end lost 6 bases, the J end lost 0 bases, and 9 bases lay between the germline ends. Germline lookup yields CDR1 LNHNV and CDR2 YYDKDF (reference sequence). The CDR3 extends over 13 amino acids. CDR3 bases: TGTGCCACCAGGGAGGCTTACTCCTACGAGCAGTACTTC. This sequence encodes CATREAYSYEQYF.